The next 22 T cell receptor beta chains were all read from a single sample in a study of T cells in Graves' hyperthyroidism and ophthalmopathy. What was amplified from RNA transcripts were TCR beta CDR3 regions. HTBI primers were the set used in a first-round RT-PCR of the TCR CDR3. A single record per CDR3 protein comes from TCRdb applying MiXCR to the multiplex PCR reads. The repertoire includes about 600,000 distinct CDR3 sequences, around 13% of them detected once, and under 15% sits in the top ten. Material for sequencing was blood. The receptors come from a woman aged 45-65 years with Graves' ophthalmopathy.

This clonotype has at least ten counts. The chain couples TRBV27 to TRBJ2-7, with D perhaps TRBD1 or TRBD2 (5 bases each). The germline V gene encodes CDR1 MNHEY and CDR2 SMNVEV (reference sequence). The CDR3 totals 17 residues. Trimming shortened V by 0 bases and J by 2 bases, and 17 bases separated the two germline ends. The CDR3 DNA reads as TGTGCCAGCAGTTTATCGGAGTGGGGGTCGAGAACCTACGAGCAGTACTTC. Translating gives CASSLSEWGSRTYEQYF.

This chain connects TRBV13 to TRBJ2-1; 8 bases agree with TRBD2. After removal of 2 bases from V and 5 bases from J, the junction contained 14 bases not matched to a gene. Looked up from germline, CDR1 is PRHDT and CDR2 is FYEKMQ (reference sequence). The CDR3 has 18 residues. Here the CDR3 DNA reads TGTGCCAGCAGCTTACACCCCTGGGTAGCGGGAAGGGACAATGAGCAGTTCTTC. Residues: CASSLHPWVAGRDNEQFF.

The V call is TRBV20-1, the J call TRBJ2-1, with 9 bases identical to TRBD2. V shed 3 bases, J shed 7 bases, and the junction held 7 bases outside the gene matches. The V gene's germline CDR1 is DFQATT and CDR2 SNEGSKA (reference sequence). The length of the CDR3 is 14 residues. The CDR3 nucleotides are TGCAGTGCTAGGTTTTTAGCGGGAGCAAATGAGCAGTTCTTC. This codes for CSARFLAGANEQFF.

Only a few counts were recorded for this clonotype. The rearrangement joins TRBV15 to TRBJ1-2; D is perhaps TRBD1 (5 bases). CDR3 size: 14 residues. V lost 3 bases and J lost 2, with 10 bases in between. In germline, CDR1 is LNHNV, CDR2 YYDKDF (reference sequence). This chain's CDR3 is CATSSLTENYGYTF. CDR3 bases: TGTGCCACCAGCAGCTTGACAGAGAACTATGGCTACACCTTC.

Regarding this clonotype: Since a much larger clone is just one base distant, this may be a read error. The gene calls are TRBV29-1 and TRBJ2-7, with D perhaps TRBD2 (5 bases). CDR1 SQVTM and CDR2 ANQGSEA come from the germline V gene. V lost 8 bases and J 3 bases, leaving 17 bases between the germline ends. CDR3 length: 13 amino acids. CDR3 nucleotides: TGCAGCATCGAGGAGGACGTCGGCTACGAGCAGTACTTC. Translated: CSIEEDVGYEQYF.

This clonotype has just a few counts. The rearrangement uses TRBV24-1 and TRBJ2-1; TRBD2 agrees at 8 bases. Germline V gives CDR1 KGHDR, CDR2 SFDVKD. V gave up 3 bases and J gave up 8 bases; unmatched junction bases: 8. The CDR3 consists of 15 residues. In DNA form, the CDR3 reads TGTGCCACCAGTGATCCCCCGGGAGGGCTCGATGAGCAGTTCTTC. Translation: CATSDPPGGLDEQFF.

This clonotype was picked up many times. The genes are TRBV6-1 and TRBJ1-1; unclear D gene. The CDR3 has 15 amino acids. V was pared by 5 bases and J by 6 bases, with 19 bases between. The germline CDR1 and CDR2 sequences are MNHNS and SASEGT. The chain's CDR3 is CASSPPRERFAEAFF. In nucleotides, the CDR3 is TGTGCCAGCAGTCCACCACGCGAAAGGTTCGCTGAAGCTTTCTTT.

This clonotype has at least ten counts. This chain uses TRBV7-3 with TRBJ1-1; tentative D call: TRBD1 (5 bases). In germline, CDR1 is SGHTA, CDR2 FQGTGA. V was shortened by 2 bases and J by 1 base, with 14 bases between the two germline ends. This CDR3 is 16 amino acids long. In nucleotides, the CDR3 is TGTGCCAGCAGCTTAGAAAGGGCAGGGCGGAACACTGAAGCTTTCTTT. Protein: CASSLERAGRNTEAFF. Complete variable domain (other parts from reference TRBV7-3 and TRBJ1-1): GAGVSQTPSNKVTEKGKYVELRCDPISGHTALYWYRQSLGQGPEFLIYFQGTGAADDSGLPNDRFFAVRPEGSVSTLKIQRTERGDSAVYLCASSLERAGRNTEAFFGQGTRLTVV.

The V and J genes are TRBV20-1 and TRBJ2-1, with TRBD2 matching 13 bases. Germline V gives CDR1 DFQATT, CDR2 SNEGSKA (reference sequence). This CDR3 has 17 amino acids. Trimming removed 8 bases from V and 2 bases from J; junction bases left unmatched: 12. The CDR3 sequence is CSKTTSGRAFPYNEQFF. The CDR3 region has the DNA TGCAGTAAAACAACTAGCGGGAGGGCCTTCCCCTACAATGAGCAGTTCTTC.

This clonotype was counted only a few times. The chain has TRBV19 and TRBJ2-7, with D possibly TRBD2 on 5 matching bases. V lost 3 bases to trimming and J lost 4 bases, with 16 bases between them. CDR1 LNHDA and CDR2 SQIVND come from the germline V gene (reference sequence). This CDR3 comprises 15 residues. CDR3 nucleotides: TGTGCCAGTAGTATTACCAGTAGCCGGGGATACGAGCAGTACTTC. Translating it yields CASSITSSRGYEQYF.

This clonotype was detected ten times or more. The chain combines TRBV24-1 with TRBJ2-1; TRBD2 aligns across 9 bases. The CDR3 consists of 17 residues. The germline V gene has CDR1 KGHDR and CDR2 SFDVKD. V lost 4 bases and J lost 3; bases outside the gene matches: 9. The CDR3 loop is CATSDHETSGSYNEQFF. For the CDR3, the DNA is TGTGCCACCAGTGACCATGAGACTAGCGGAAGCTACAATGAGCAGTTCTTC.

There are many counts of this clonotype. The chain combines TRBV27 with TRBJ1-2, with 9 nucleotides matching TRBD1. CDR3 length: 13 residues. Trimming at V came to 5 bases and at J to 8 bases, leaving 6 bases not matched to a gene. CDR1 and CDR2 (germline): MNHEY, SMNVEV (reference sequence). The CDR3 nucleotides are TGTGCCAGCAGTACGGGACAGGGAAAGGGCTACACCTTC. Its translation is CASSTGQGKGYTF.

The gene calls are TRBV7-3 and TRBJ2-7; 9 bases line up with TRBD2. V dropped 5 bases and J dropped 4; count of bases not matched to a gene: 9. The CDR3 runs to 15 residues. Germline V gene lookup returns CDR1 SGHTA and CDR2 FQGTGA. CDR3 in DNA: TGTGCCAGCAGCGTCGGGGGAGCGGGAGGTTACGAGCAGTACTTC. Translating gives CASSVGGAGGYEQYF.

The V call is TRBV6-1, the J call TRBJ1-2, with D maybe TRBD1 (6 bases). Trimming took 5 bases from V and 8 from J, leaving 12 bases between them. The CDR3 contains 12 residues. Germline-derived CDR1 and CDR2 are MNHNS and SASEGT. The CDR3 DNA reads TGTGCCAGCAGTTTCGGGGGCGAGGGCTACACCTTC. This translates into CASSFGGEGYTF.

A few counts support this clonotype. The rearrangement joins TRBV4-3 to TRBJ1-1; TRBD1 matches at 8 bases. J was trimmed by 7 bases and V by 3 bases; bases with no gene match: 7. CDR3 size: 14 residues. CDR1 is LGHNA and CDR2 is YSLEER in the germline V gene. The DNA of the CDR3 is TGCGCCAGCAGCCAGGGGACAGGTGGCATTGAAGCTTTCTTT. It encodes CASSQGTGGIEAFF.

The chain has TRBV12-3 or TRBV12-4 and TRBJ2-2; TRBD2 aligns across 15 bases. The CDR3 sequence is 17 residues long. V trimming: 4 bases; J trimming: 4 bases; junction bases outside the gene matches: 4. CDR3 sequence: CASSSGTSGGFTGELFF. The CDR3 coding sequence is TGTGCCAGCAGTTCCGGGACTAGCGGGGGGTTCACCGGGGAGCTGTTTTTT.

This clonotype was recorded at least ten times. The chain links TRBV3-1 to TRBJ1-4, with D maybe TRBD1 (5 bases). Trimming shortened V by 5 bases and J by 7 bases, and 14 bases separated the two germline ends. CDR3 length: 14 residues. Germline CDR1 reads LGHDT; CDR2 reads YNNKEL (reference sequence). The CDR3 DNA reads TGTGCCAGCAGCAAAGCTAGGGGCGGTGAAAAACTGTTTTTT. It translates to CASSKARGGEKLFF.

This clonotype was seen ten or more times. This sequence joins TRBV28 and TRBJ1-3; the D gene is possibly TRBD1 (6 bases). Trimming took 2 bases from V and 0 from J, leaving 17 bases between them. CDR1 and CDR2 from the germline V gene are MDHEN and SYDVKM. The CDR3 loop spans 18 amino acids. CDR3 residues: CASSLTSPGHPSGNTIYF. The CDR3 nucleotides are TGTGCCAGCAGTTTAACCTCTCCGGGACACCCCTCTGGAAACACCATATATTTT.

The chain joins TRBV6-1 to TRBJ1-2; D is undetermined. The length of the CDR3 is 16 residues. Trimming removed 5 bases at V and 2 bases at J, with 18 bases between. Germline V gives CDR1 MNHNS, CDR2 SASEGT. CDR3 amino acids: CASSNLPPGLNYGYTF. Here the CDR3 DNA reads TGTGCCAGCAGTAACTTGCCCCCCGGGCTAAACTATGGCTACACCTTC.

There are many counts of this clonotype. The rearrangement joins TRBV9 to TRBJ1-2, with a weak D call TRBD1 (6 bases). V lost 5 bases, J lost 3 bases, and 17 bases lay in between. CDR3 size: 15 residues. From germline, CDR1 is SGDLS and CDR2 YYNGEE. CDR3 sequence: CASSGGPPEHYGYTF. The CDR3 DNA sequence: TGTGCCAGCAGTGGGGGGCCCCCGGAACACTATGGCTACACCTTC.

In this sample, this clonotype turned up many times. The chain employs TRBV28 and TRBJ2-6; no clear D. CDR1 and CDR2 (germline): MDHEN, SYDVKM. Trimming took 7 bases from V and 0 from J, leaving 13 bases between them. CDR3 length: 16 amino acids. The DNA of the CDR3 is TGTGCCAGCAACAGTCCTCTCAGCTCTGGGGCCAACGTCCTGACTTTC. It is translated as CASNSPLSSGANVLTF.

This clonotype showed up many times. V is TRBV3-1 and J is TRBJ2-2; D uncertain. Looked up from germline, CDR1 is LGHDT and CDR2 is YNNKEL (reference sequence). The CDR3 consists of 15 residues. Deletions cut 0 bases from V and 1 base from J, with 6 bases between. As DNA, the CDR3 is TGTGCCAGCAGCCAAGACGGGCGGAACACCGGGGAGCTGTTTTTT. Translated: CASSQDGRNTGELFF.